These T cell receptor beta chains were read from a single sample in a study of cytomegalovirus exposure and HLA in healthy donors. Sequencing was performed with immunoSEQ multiplex PCR; in TCRdb, only in-frame clones are kept and a portion is missing. The sample shows approximately 100,000 clones, 88% of them seen only once. The sample was PBMCs. These receptors were collected from a woman aged 18-30 years in good health and CMV-seropositive. Both conserved end residues are part of each CDR3. A D gene is named only where the DNA matches it firmly. Only part of the rows carry a size: once, few, many, or a class if the clone is expanded.

d_call: .
v_call: TRBV4-1
j_call: TRBJ1-5
clone_size: .
cdr3_aa: CASSQGADVNQPQHF
cdr3_nt: TGCGCCAGCAGCCAAGGGGCCGATGTGAATCAGCCCCAGCATTTT

d_call: .
v_call: TRBV15
j_call: TRBJ1-4
clone_size: .
cdr3_aa: CATSRAASVARSEKLFF
cdr3_nt: TGTGCCACCAGCAGAGCCGCATCGGTCGCGCGGAGTGAAAAACTGTTTTTT

d_call: .
v_call: TRBV4-1
j_call: TRBJ1-1
clone_size: .
cdr3_aa: CASSPGGGLNTEAFF
cdr3_nt: TGCGCCAGCAGCCCGGGGGGGGGACTGAACACTGAAGCTTTCTTT

d_call: .
v_call: TRBV6-1
j_call: TRBJ2-7
clone_size: many
cdr3_aa: CASSVSDGSNEQYF
cdr3_nt: TGTGCCAGCAGTGTTAGCGACGGTTCCAACGAGCAGTACTTC

d_call: .
v_call: TRBV5-4
j_call: TRBJ2-4
clone_size: .
cdr3_aa: CASSFASDIQYF
cdr3_nt: TGTGCCAGCAGCTTCGCTAGCGACATTCAGTACTTC

d_call: .
v_call: TRBV29-1
j_call: TRBJ2-7
clone_size: .
cdr3_aa: CSVEEGKSYEQYF
cdr3_nt: TGCAGCGTTGAGGAGGGAAAGTCCTACGAGCAGTACTTC

d_call: TRBD1
v_call: TRBV4-1
j_call: TRBJ1-6
clone_size: .
cdr3_aa: CASSPGDRGSPLHF
cdr3_nt: TGCGCCAGCAGTCCAGGTGACAGGGGATCACCCCTCCACTTT

d_call: TRBD1
v_call: TRBV20-1
j_call: TRBJ1-2
clone_size: .
cdr3_aa: CREGANYGYTF
cdr3_nt: TGCAGGGAGGGGGCGAACTATGGCTACACCTTC

d_call: TRBD1
v_call: TRBV4-1
j_call: TRBJ1-5
clone_size: .
cdr3_aa: CASSQDWTGRLNQPQHF
cdr3_nt: TGCGCCAGCAGCCAAGATTGGACAGGGAGGCTCAATCAGCCCCAGCATTTT

d_call: .
v_call: TRBV9
j_call: TRBJ1-2
clone_size: .
cdr3_aa: CASSVDGIYGYTF
cdr3_nt: TGTGCCAGCAGCGTAGACGGTATTTATGGCTACACCTTC

d_call: TRBD1
v_call: TRBV19
j_call: TRBJ1-6
clone_size: once
cdr3_aa: CASSIGQGFSPLHF
cdr3_nt: TGTGCCAGTAGTATCGGACAGGGCTTTTCACCCCTCCACTTT

d_call: .
v_call: TRBV19
j_call: TRBJ1-5
clone_size: .
cdr3_aa: CASLSRPHSNQPQHF
cdr3_nt: TGTGCCAGTCTCTCGCGGCCTCATAGCAATCAGCCCCAGCATTTT

d_call: TRBD1
v_call: TRBV9
j_call: TRBJ1-6
clone_size: once
cdr3_aa: CASSVAGGNSPLHF
cdr3_nt: TGTGCCAGCAGCGTGGCAGGGGGCAATTCACCCCTCCACTTT

d_call: .
v_call: TRBV20-1
j_call: TRBJ2-5
clone_size: .
cdr3_aa: CSASQADTQYF
cdr3_nt: TGCAGTGCTTCCCAGGCAGATACCCAGTACTTC

d_call: .
v_call: TRBV7-8
j_call: TRBJ2-5
clone_size: .
cdr3_aa: CASSLRTAEETQYF
cdr3_nt: TGTGCCAGCAGCCTAAGGACAGCCGAAGAGACCCAGTACTTC

d_call: TRBD1
v_call: TRBV10-3
j_call: TRBJ1-5
clone_size: .
cdr3_aa: CATATGGDQPQHF
cdr3_nt: TGTGCCACCGCGACAGGGGGAGATCAGCCCCAGCATTTT

d_call: .
v_call: TRBV5-5
j_call: TRBJ2-5
clone_size: once
cdr3_aa: CASSLSARGGETQYF
cdr3_nt: TGTGCCAGCAGCTTGTCGGCCAGGGGAGGGGAGACCCAGTACTTC

d_call: .
v_call: TRBV6-1
j_call: TRBJ1-2
clone_size: .
cdr3_aa: CASSEGRDGYTF
cdr3_nt: TGTGCCAGCAGTGAAGGTCGGGATGGCTACACCTTC

d_call: TRBD1
v_call: TRBV4-1
j_call: TRBJ1-5
clone_size: .
cdr3_aa: CASSRDRGSNQPQHF
cdr3_nt: TGCGCCAGCAGCCGAGACAGGGGCAGCAATCAGCCCCAGCATTTT

d_call: .
v_call: TRBV19
j_call: TRBJ1-4
clone_size: .
cdr3_aa: CASSILGGEKLFF
cdr3_nt: TGTGCCAGTAGTATCTTGGGAGGTGAAAAACTGTTTTTT

d_call: .
v_call: TRBV19
j_call: TRBJ2-7
clone_size: .
cdr3_aa: CASSTTASSYEQYF
cdr3_nt: TGTGCCAGTAGTACGACAGCCAGCTCCTACGAGCAGTACTTC

d_call: .
v_call: TRBV29-1
j_call: TRBJ1-1
clone_size: .
cdr3_aa: CSVGGLRGTEAFF
cdr3_nt: TGCAGCGTGGGGGGACTAAGGGGCACTGAAGCTTTCTTT

d_call: .
v_call: TRBV18
j_call: TRBJ1-2
clone_size: .
cdr3_aa: CASSPTGSENYGYTF
cdr3_nt: TGTGCCAGCTCACCTACAGGTTCGGAGAACTATGGCTACACCTTC

d_call: .
v_call: TRBV2
j_call: TRBJ2-1
clone_size: .
cdr3_aa: CASRAGSEQFF
cdr3_nt: TGTGCCAGCCGGGCGGGTAGTGAGCAGTTCTTC

d_call: TRBD2
v_call: TRBV5-1
j_call: TRBJ2-3
clone_size: .
cdr3_aa: CASSPGGVGGYTQYF
cdr3_nt: TGCGCCAGCAGCCCGGGAGGAGTAGGCGGGTATACGCAGTATTTT

d_call: .
v_call: TRBV2
j_call: TRBJ1-4
clone_size: .
cdr3_aa: CASSERSRVREKLFF
cdr3_nt: TGTGCCAGCAGTGAGAGATCCCGGGTACGTGAAAAACTGTTTTTT

d_call: TRBD1
v_call: TRBV28
j_call: TRBJ1-2
clone_size: .
cdr3_aa: CASSFGDSSIYGYTF
cdr3_nt: TGTGCCAGCAGTTTTGGGGACAGTTCCATCTATGGCTACACCTTC

d_call: TRBD1
v_call: TRBV19
j_call: TRBJ1-1
clone_size: .
cdr3_aa: CASSAGQDYTEAFF
cdr3_nt: TGTGCCAGTAGTGCTGGACAGGACTACACTGAAGCTTTCTTT

d_call: TRBD1
v_call: TRBV28
j_call: TRBJ1-5
clone_size: .
cdr3_aa: CASSLQGASNQPQHF
cdr3_nt: TGTGCCAGCAGTTTACAGGGGGCGAGCAATCAGCCCCAGCATTTT

d_call: .
v_call: TRBV25-1
j_call: TRBJ1-1
clone_size: .
cdr3_aa: CASSEFGDDAFF
cdr3_nt: TGTGCCAGCAGTGAATTCGGGGATGACGCTTTCTTT

d_call: .
v_call: TRBV11-2
j_call: TRBJ1-6
clone_size: .
cdr3_aa: CASSLWTENNSPLHF
cdr3_nt: TGTGCCAGCAGCTTATGGACAGAGAATAATTCACCCCTCCACTTT

d_call: TRBD2
v_call: TRBV10-3
j_call: TRBJ2-3
clone_size: .
cdr3_aa: CAISEKRGGSSTDTQYF
cdr3_nt: TGTGCCATCAGTGAGAAGCGGGGGGGCTCTAGCACAGATACGCAGTATTTT

d_call: TRBD1
v_call: TRBV6-5
j_call: TRBJ1-3
clone_size: .
cdr3_aa: CASSPDRGYGNTIYF
cdr3_nt: TGTGCCAGCAGCCCGGACAGGGGTTATGGAAACACCATATATTTT

d_call: .
v_call: TRBV13
j_call: TRBJ2-2
clone_size: few
cdr3_aa: CASSFRWNTGELFF
cdr3_nt: TGTGCCAGCAGCTTCAGGTGGAACACCGGGGAGCTGTTTTTT

d_call: .
v_call: TRBV5-6
j_call: TRBJ2-7
clone_size: .
cdr3_aa: CASSLAGTYEQYF
cdr3_nt: TGTGCCAGCAGCTTGGCCGGTACCTACGAGCAGTACTTC

d_call: .
v_call: TRBV23-1
j_call: TRBJ2-3
clone_size: .
cdr3_aa: CASSPTSSSTSTDTQYF
cdr3_nt: TGCGCCAGCAGTCCGACAAGCTCCTCTACTAGCACAGATACGCAGTATTTT

d_call: TRBD1
v_call: TRBV19
j_call: TRBJ1-2
clone_size: .
cdr3_aa: CASSPLGTELYGYTF
cdr3_nt: TGTGCCAGTAGTCCTTTGGGGACAGAACTCTATGGCTACACCTTC

d_call: TRBD2
v_call: TRBV28
j_call: TRBJ2-3
clone_size: .
cdr3_aa: CASSSWTSGGQGDTQYF
cdr3_nt: TGTGCCAGCAGTTCGTGGACTAGCGGGGGGCAGGGAGATACGCAGTATTTT

d_call: .
v_call: TRBV27
j_call: TRBJ2-1
clone_size: .
cdr3_aa: CASSFSQSSYNEQFF
cdr3_nt: TGTGCCAGCAGTTTTAGCCAGAGCTCCTACAATGAGCAGTTCTTC

d_call: .
v_call: TRBV28
j_call: TRBJ2-2
clone_size: .
cdr3_aa: CASRGQVTNTGELFF
cdr3_nt: TGTGCCAGCAGGGGCCAGGTGACGAACACCGGGGAGCTGTTTTTT

d_call: .
v_call: TRBV20-1
j_call: TRBJ1-1
clone_size: .
cdr3_aa: CSARVITEAFF
cdr3_nt: TGCAGTGCTAGAGTTATCACTGAAGCTTTCTTT

d_call: .
v_call: TRBV28
j_call: TRBJ1-6
clone_size: .
cdr3_aa: CASTPGGRVNSPLHF
cdr3_nt: TGTGCCAGCACCCCTGGGGGCAGGGTTAATTCACCCCTCCACTTT

d_call: .
v_call: TRBV27
j_call: TRBJ2-3
clone_size: .
cdr3_aa: CASSSALTRRTSTDTQYF
cdr3_nt: TGTGCCAGCAGTTCTGCCCTGACTAGGAGGACTAGCACAGATACGCAGTATTTT